This T cell receptor (beta chain) was sequenced for a study of blood T cell repertoires in COVID-19. Across the study: Material from acute and convalescent COVID-19 was sourced from the United States, Italy and Spain. PBMCs, B-cell-depleted T cells, or T cells were the source of the cDNA or gDNA that made up the material.

CDR1 and CDR2 from the germline V gene are ENHRY and SYGVKD. With 2 bases clipped from V and 1 base from J, the junction kept 3 bases outside the gene matches. This CDR3 region has 15 residues. In the original processing: The assay estimated nucleated cells by amplifying reference gene primers. Data came from immunoSEQ multiplex PCR; TCRdb stores just in-frame clones and leaves some out. V and J calls and clone size are those listed in that table; D and trimming were worked out from the DNA. This sample carries roughly 180,000 clones, about 93% of them seen once, and the ten largest clones take around 0.8%.

The chain links TRBV10-3 to TRBJ1-1, with TRBD1 matching 8 bases. The specimen sequenced was peripheral blood. This clonotype originated in a young man with COVID-19, enrolled during active disease. CDR3 coding DNA: TGTGCCATCAGTGAGCGAGGACAGGGGAACACTGAAGCTTTCTTT. It encodes CAISERGQGNTEAFF.